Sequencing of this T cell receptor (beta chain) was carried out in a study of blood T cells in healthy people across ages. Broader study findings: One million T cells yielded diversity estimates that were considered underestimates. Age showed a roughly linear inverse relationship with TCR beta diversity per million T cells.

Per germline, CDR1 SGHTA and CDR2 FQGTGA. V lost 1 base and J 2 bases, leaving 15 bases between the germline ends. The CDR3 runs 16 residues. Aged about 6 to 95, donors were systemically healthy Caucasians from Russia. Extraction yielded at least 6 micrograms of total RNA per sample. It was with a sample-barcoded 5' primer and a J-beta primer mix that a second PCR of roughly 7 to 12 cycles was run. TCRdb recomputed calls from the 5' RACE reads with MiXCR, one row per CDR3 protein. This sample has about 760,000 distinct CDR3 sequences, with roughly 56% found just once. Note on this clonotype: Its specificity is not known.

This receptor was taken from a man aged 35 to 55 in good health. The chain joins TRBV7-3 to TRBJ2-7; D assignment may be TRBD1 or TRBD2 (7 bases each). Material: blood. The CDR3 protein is CASSLRGGTEAYEQYF. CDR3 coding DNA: TGTGCCAGCAGCTTAAGGGGGGGGACAGAAGCCTACGAGCAGTACTTC.